The clone carrying this T cell receptor (beta chain) was counted between two and nine times. What it recognizes is unknown. TCRalpha and TCRbeta libraries used 5'RACE with constant-segment primers and UMIs. A single record per CDR3 protein comes from TCRdb applying MiXCR to the 5' RACE reads. This table has about 290,000 distinct CDR3 sequences, more than 15% appearing once. This entry is derived from a study of T-cell memory formation after mild COVID-19. Study-wide points: The study detected some responding clones in pre-infection memory, suggesting cross-reactive memory joined. Among contracting clones, CD4+ were mainly CM/EM and CD8+ enriched in EMRA. Later expanders leaned CD4+, whereas clones that contracted between day 15 and 85 were balanced CD4/CD8.

This sequence was found in a young man who had mild COVID-19 (a few samples of this study predate the infection). Cell type and time point are not known. The sequenced sample was PBMCs or a T cell subset sorted from them (not recorded which).

DNA for the CDR3: TGTGCCAGCAGTTTTGGTAGGGGTCAGCCCCAGCATTTT. Its translation: CASSFGRGQPQHF. The rearrangement links TRBV12-3 or TRBV12-4 to TRBJ1-5, with D perhaps TRBD1 (5 bases). Trimming took off 3 bases at V and 6 bases at J, with 9 bases between the two ends. This CDR3 contains 13 residues.